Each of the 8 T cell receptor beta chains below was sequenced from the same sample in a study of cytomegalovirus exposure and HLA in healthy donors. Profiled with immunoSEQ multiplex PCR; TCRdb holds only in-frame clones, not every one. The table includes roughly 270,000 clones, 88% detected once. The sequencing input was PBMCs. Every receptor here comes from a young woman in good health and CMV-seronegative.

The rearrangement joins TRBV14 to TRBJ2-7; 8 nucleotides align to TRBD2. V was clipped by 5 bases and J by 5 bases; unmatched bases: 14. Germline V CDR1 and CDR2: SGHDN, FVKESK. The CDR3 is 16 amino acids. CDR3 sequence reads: CASSYARGGLLDEQYF. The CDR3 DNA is TGTGCCAGCAGCTACGCCCGGGGGGGACTACTTGACGAGCAGTACTTC.

DNA of the CDR3: TGTGCCAGTAGTCGCCCCCCAGGGGGCCCCATCGAAAAACTGTTTTTT. Amino acids: CASSRPPGGPIEKLFF. This chain connects TRBV19 to TRBJ1-4; 8 bases match TRBD1. The CDR3 is 16 amino acids. V lost 5 bases, J lost 8 bases, and 13 bases stayed unmatched. Germline V CDR1 and CDR2: LNHDA, SQIVND (reference sequence).

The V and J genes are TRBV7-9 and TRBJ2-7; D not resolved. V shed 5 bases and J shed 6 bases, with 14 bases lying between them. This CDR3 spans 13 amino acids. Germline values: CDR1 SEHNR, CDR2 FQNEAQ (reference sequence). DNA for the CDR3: TGTGCCAGCAGCCGCCGCGAGCTCACCGAGCAGTACTTC. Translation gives CASSRRELTEQYF.

This CDR3 reads CATRAGVETQYF. Written as DNA, the CDR3 is TGTGCCACCAGAGCGGGAGTAGAGACCCAGTACTTC. The J gene is TRBJ2-5, the V gene TRBV15; 8 bases are a match to TRBD2. The CDR3 is 12 amino acids. V lost 6 bases, J lost 4 bases, and 1 base stayed unmatched. From germline, CDR1 is LNHNV and CDR2 YYDKDF (reference sequence).

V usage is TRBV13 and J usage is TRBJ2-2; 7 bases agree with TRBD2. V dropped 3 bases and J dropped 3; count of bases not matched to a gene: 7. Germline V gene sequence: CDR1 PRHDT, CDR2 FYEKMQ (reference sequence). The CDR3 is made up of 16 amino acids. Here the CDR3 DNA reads TGTGCCAGCAGCTTCTTGGTGGGAGGGCACACCGGGGAGCTGTTTTTT. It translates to CASSFLVGGHTGELFF.

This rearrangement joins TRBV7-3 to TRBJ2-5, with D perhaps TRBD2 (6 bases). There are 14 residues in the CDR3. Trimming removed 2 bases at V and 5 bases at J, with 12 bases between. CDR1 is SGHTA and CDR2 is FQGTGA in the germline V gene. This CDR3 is CASSLSSVGETQYF. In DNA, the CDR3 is TGTGCCAGCAGCTTATCTAGCGTAGGGGAGACCCAGTACTTC.

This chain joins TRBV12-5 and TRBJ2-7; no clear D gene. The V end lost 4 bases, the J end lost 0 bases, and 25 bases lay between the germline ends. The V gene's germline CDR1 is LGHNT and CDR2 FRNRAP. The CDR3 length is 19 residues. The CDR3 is CASGSGFPPWRGNSYEQYF. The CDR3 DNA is TGTGCTAGTGGTTCCGGATTCCCCCCCTGGCGCGGAAACTCCTACGAGCAGTACTTC.

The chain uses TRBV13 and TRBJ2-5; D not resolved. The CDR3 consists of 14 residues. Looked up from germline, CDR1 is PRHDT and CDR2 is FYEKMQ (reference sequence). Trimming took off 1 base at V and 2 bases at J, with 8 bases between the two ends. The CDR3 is CASSLVLSQETQYF. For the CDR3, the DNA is TGTGCCAGCAGCTTAGTACTTAGTCAAGAGACCCAGTACTTC.